The rows below give T cell receptor beta chains drawn from one sample of a study of shared clonotypes between healthy human individuals. Here immunoSEQ multiplex PCR was the method, and the copy in TCRdb shows in-frame clones only, minus some. The sample carries more than 2 million clones, around 95% recorded once. Sequencing input: naive CD4+ T cells sorted from blood. The origin of the receptors is a man between 18 and 29 years old in good health. The CDR3 runs from the conserved cysteine through the conserved F or W. The order of the fields is D gene, clone size, V gene, J gene, CDR3 protein, CDR3 DNA. D genes are given only for firm matches. Clone size is stated in some rows and not others, as once, few, many or a class when expanded.

>TRBD2|NA|TRBV11-2|TRBJ2-1
CASSSLTSGRGPYNEQFF
TGTGCCAGCAGCTCCCTAACTAGCGGGAGGGGACCCTACAATGAGCAGTTCTTC
>TRBD1|NA|TRBV6-5|TRBJ1-5
CASSRQGLDQPQHF
TGTGCCAGCAGTCGACAGGGTTTAGATCAGCCCCAGCATTTT
>NA|once|TRBV10-3|TRBJ2-2
CAISETLNANTGELFF
TGTGCCATCAGTGAAACCTTGAACGCGAACACCGGGGAGCTGTTTTTT
>NA|NA|TRBV7-6|TRBJ2-3
CASSLSGGVTDTQYF
TGTGCCAGCAGCTTATCCGGCGGAGTCACAGATACGCAGTATTTT
>NA|NA|TRBV27|TRBJ2-6
CASSRQASSGANVLTF
TGTGCCAGCAGTCGGCAGGCCAGCTCTGGGGCCAACGTCCTGACTTTC
>NA|NA|TRBV20-1|TRBJ2-5
CSAAGRETQYF
TGCAGTGCTGCGGGTCGGGAGACCCAGTACTTC
>TRBD2|NA|TRBV4-1|TRBJ2-5
CASSQEGSGGLQETQYF
TGCGCCAGCAGCCAAGAAGGCAGCGGGGGCCTCCAAGAGACCCAGTACTTC
>TRBD1|NA|TRBV6-1|TRBJ1-1
CASSAFTGTGNTEAFF
TGTGCCAGCAGTGCCTTTACCGGGACAGGGAACACTGAAGCTTTCTTT
>TRBD1|NA|TRBV28|TRBJ1-1
CASSLWGTGLMNTEAFF
TGTGCCAGCAGTTTATGGGGGACAGGGCTAATGAACACTGAAGCTTTCTTT
>NA|NA|TRBV7-9|TRBJ1-4
CASSLVPWGNEKLFF
TGTGCCAGCAGCTTGGTCCCTTGGGGCAATGAAAAACTGTTTTTT
>NA|once|TRBV6-5|TRBJ1-2
CASSGTGYGYTF
TGTGCCAGCAGTGGAACAGGCTATGGCTACACCTTC
>TRBD2|NA|TRBV6-1|TRBJ2-2
CASSATSGGSGELFF
TGTGCCAGCAGCGCGACTAGCGGGGGATCCGGGGAGCTGTTTTTT
>NA|NA|TRBV7-2|TRBJ2-7
CASSLGRGPYEQYF
TGTGCCAGCAGCTTAGGGCGGGGCCCCTACGAGCAGTACTTC
>NA|NA|TRBV6-6|TRBJ2-1
CASSSPSRHNEQFF
TGTGCCAGCAGTTCCCCCTCCCGGCACAATGAGCAGTTCTTC
>TRBD1|NA|TRBV11-2|TRBJ2-7
CASSLVDPGQVGAYEQYF
TGTGCCAGCAGCTTAGTAGACCCGGGACAGGTAGGGGCCTACGAGCAGTACTTC
>NA|NA|TRBV2|TRBJ2-4
CASSEAPKGIQYF
TGTGCCAGCAGTGAAGCCCCAAAGGGCATTCAGTACTTC
>NA|NA|TRBV7-6|TRBJ2-3
CASSLVPGSSTDTQYF
TGTGCCAGCAGCTTAGTACCGGGTAGTAGCACAGATACGCAGTATTTT
>NA|NA|TRBV5-1|TRBJ2-5
CASRTSGTTETQYF
TGCGCCAGCAGGACATCCGGGACGACAGAGACCCAGTACTTC
>NA|NA|TRBV6-5|TRBJ2-7
CASSLLSHEQYF
TGTGCCAGCAGTTTACTCTCTCACGAGCAGTACTTC
>NA|NA|TRBV18|TRBJ2-5
CASSPPLGQETQYF
TGTGCCAGCTCACCACCACTGGGGCAAGAGACCCAGTACTTC
>TRBD1|NA|TRBV5-4|TRBJ2-1
CASSDRGSYNEQFF
TGTGCCAGCAGTGACAGGGGGAGCTACAATGAGCAGTTCTTC
>TRBD2|NA|TRBV4-1|TRBJ2-3
CASSQPLAGGSTDTQYF
TGCGCCAGCAGCCAGCCTCTAGCGGGGGGGAGCACAGATACGCAGTATTTT
>NA|NA|TRBV11-3|TRBJ2-5
CASSLEAQETQYF
TGTGCCAGCAGCTTAGAGGCTCAAGAGACCCAGTACTTC
>NA|NA|TRBV9|TRBJ2-7
CASSPGFATRYEQYF
TGTGCCAGCAGCCCTGGCTTCGCGACGAGATACGAGCAGTACTTC
>NA|NA|TRBV5-1|TRBJ2-4
CAYLAAKNIQYF
TGCGCCTACCTTGCAGCCAAAAACATTCAGTACTTC
>NA|NA|TRBV7-2|TRBJ2-5
CASSLPGGGETQYF
TGTGCCAGCAGCTTACCCGGGGGTGGGGAGACCCAGTACTTC
>NA|NA|TRBV7-9|TRBJ2-1
CASSRLVSTVVEQFF
TGTGCCAGCAGCCGTCTAGTAAGCACAGTGGTTGAGCAGTTCTTC
>NA|NA|TRBV19|TRBJ2-3
CASSIVPDTQYF
TGTGCCAGTAGTATAGTTCCGGATACGCAGTATTTT
>TRBD1|NA|TRBV5-6|TRBJ1-5
CASSSSRQGINQPQHF
TGTGCCAGCAGCTCGTCGCGACAGGGGATTAATCAGCCCCAGCATTTT
>TRBD1|NA|TRBV7-9|TRBJ1-4
CASSQNPGTGAEKLFF
TGTGCCAGCAGCCAAAATCCCGGGACAGGGGCGGAAAAACTGTTTTTT
>NA|NA|TRBV10-2|TRBJ2-7
CASSGGVRNEQYF
TGCGCCAGCAGTGGAGGGGTTAGGAACGAGCAGTACTTC
>TRBD1|few|TRBV7-9|TRBJ1-6
CASSLGDRGHPPLHF
TGTGCCAGCAGCTTAGGCGACAGGGGGCATCCACCCCTCCACTTT
>TRBD2|once|TRBV5-1|TRBJ2-1
CASSSGIAGGLGEQFF
TGCGCCAGCAGCTCCGGCATAGCGGGGGGGCTTGGTGAGCAGTTCTTC
>NA|NA|TRBV13|TRBJ2-5
CASSPRDKGDQETQYF
TGTGCCAGCAGCCCACGGGATAAGGGAGACCAAGAGACCCAGTACTTC
>TRBD2|NA|TRBV18|TRBJ2-7
CASSLGTSGLSSYEQYF
TGTGCCAGCTCACTAGGGACTAGCGGGTTGTCCTCCTACGAGCAGTACTTC
>TRBD2|NA|TRBV5-4|TRBJ2-5
CASNTGGGIQETQYF
TGTGCCAGCAACACCGGGGGGGGGATCCAAGAGACCCAGTACTTC
>TRBD1|NA|TRBV2|TRBJ2-2
CASLRDRGRNLNTGELFF
TGTGCCAGCCTCAGGGACAGGGGGCGCAACTTGAACACCGGGGAGCTGTTTTTT
>TRBD1|NA|TRBV11-2|TRBJ1-1
CASSLSDRSLGAFF
TGTGCCAGCAGCTTATCGGACAGGAGTTTAGGAGCTTTCTTT
>NA|NA|TRBV9|TRBJ1-4
CASSAQGTGREKLFF
TGTGCCAGCAGCGCCCAAGGGACGGGAAGAGAAAAACTGTTTTTT
>NA|NA|TRBV2|TRBJ2-2
CASSYGLHTGELFF
TGTGCCAGCAGTTACGGGTTGCACACCGGGGAGCTGTTTTTT
>TRBD2|NA|TRBV7-2|TRBJ2-2
CASSRLAATGELFF
TGTGCCAGCAGCCGACTAGCGGCGACCGGGGAGCTGTTTTTT
>NA|NA|TRBV30|TRBJ2-7
CAWTGSYEQYF
TGTGCCTGGACAGGGAGTTACGAGCAGTACTTC
>NA|NA|TRBV2|TRBJ2-1
CASSAPQETIGQFF
TGTGCCAGCAGTGCCCCCCAAGAAACGATAGGGCAGTTCTTC
>NA|NA|TRBV6-1|TRBJ2-3
CASSEGGSTDTQYF
TGTGCCAGCAGTGAAGGGGGGTCCACAGATACGCAGTATTTT
>NA|NA|TRBV19|TRBJ2-4
CASSIDSAGTRASGKNIQYF
TGTGCCAGTAGTATAGATTCGGCCGGGACTCGGGCGAGTGGCAAAAACATTCAGTACTTC
>TRBD1|NA|TRBV18|TRBJ1-2
CASSPTGDHYGYTF
TGTGCCAGCTCACCGACAGGGGACCACTATGGCTACACCTTC
>NA|NA|TRBV18|TRBJ2-1
CASSPRVLSFYNEQFF
TGTGCCAGCTCACCACGTGTCCTATCCTTCTACAATGAGCAGTTCTTC
>NA|NA|TRBV20-1|TRBJ2-7
CSAPLAYEQYF
TGCAGTGCTCCTTTGGCGTACGAGCAGTACTTC
>TRBD1|NA|TRBV6-1|TRBJ2-7
CASGFGTVSYEQYF
TGTGCCAGCGGGTTTGGGACAGTATCCTACGAGCAGTACTTC
>NA|NA|TRBV11-3|TRBJ2-7
CASSLGQGLGEQYF
TGTGCCAGCAGCTTGGGGCAGGGTCTAGGCGAGCAGTACTTC
>NA|NA|TRBV6-6|TRBJ2-2
CASNVRGTGELFF
TGTGCCAGCAATGTACGTGGTACCGGGGAGCTGTTTTTT
>NA|once|TRBV30|TRBJ1-3
CAWSLTGHSGNTIYF
TGTGCCTGGAGTCTCACAGGGCACTCTGGAAACACCATATATTTT
>TRBD1|NA|TRBV5-1|TRBJ2-7
CASSLTGTDVEQYF
TGCGCCAGCAGCCTAACCGGGACAGATGTCGAGCAGTACTTC